The present entry profiles one TCR beta chain with its context. The CDR3 has 17 amino acids. V dropped 3 bases and J dropped 3 bases, with 20 bases sitting between them. Germline CDR1 is SGHDN and CDR2 is FVKESK. Clones were read by immunoSEQ multiplex PCR, and TCRdb kept only the in-frame ones, dropping some. Altogether fewer than 80,000 clones are present, about 84% being singletons, with the ten largest covering roughly 13%. This record comes from a study of blood T cell repertoires in COVID-19. The specimen sequenced was peripheral blood. The sequence derives from a man in his fifties or sixties with COVID-19, enrolled during active disease. V usage is TRBV14 and J usage is TRBJ2-5, with D maybe TRBD2 (7 bases). In DNA form, the CDR3 reads TGTGCCAGCAGCCAGGGACTATCGGACAGCCCCAAAGAGACCCAGTACTTC. Protein product: CASSQGLSDSPKETQYF.